These 18 T cell receptor beta chains came from one sample sequenced in a study of metastatic and nonmetastatic thyroid tumors. TCRdb re-called the PCR reads via MiXCR. The table has more than 40,000 clones, less than 5% seen once. The entire patient cohort was treatment-naive prior to thyroid surgery. The sample consisted of blood. These receptors were taken from a female donor with papillary thyroid cancer or a benign thyroid nodule (not recorded which). Some clones in this sample may be carry-over from other donors' samples.

The chain combines TRBV20-1 with TRBJ2-7; weak D call: TRBD2 (6 bases). Per the germline V gene, CDR1 is DFQATT and CDR2 is SNEGSKA (reference sequence). This CDR3 region has 12 residues. V gave up 7 bases and J gave up 3 bases, with 13 bases separating them. The CDR3 DNA reads TGCAGTGTTTGGGATAGCGGCTACGAGCAGTACTTC. This codes for CSVWDSGYEQYF.

This clone has ten or more counts. The V call is TRBV6-1, the J call TRBJ2-6, with 9 bases that match TRBD1. CDR1 is MNHNS and CDR2 is SASEGT in the germline V gene. Trimming took 3 bases from V and 0 from J; bases not matched to a gene: 6. The CDR3 sequence is 18 residues long. In DNA, the CDR3 is TGTGCCAGCAGTGACTCGGACAGGGGCGTCTCTGGGGCCAACGTCCTGACTTTC. Encoded protein: CASSDSDRGVSGANVLTF.

This clone was seen many times. V and J are TRBV7-8 and TRBJ2-5; D gene unclear. V was pared by 1 base and J by 1 base, with 10 bases between. CDR3 length: 15 amino acids. Looked up from germline, CDR1 is SGHVS and CDR2 is FQNEAQ. The CDR3 DNA is TGTGCCAGCAGCTTAGATGGGGTAGTCCAAGAGACCCAGTACTTC. It encodes CASSLDGVVQETQYF.

The gene calls are TRBV6-2 or TRBV6-3 and TRBJ1-3, with D uncertain. Looked up from germline, CDR1 is MNHEY and CDR2 is SVGEGT. Trimming removed 2 bases from V and 2 bases from J, with 10 bases in between. The CDR3 sequence is 15 residues long. CDR3 protein: CASSYAGQAGNTIYF. In DNA, the CDR3 is TGTGCCAGCAGTTACGCTGGTCAGGCTGGAAACACCATATATTTT.

This chain joins TRBV12-3 or TRBV12-4 and TRBJ2-7; D call uncertain. V lost 6 bases and J lost 6, with 18 bases in between. This CDR3 spans 14 amino acids. CDR3: CASRENLFWAEQYF. The DNA of the CDR3 is TGTGCCAGCAGGGAAAACCTGTTCTGGGCCGAGCAGTACTTC.

At least ten counts were recorded for this clone. This sequence joins TRBV7-8 and TRBJ1-1; D unresolved. This CDR3 region has 17 residues. The V end lost 1 base, the J end lost 0 bases, and 15 bases lay between the germline ends. Germline V gene lookup returns CDR1 SGHVS and CDR2 FQNEAQ. The CDR3 loop is CASSLVARFYMNTEAFF. CDR3 DNA sequence: TGTGCCAGCAGCTTAGTGGCCAGGTTTTACATGAACACTGAAGCTTTCTTT.

This clone was detected a few times. The chain couples TRBV20-1 to TRBJ2-7; 7 bases align to TRBD2. The trim removed 2 bases at V and 3 bases at J, leaving 4 bases unmatched. The germline V gene encodes CDR1 DFQATT and CDR2 SNEGSKA (reference sequence). The CDR3 is 13 residues long. CDR3 nucleotide sequence: TGCAGTGCTAGAAGCGGGACCTTCTACGAGCAGTACTTC. This sequence encodes CSARSGTFYEQYF.

This clone was seen ten or more times. J is TRBJ2-6 and V is TRBV7-3, with unresolved D. This CDR3 is built from 16 residues. The germline V gene encodes CDR1 SGHTA and CDR2 FQGTGA. V lost 2 bases and J lost 0, with 8 bases in between. CDR3: CASSLVANSGANVLTF. CDR3 DNA: TGTGCCAGCAGCTTAGTGGCGAACTCTGGGGCCAACGTCCTGACTTTC.

This clone was seen at least ten times. Other DNA sequences in this specimen translate into the identical CDR3. The rearrangement links TRBV10-1 to TRBJ1-5; D is undetermined. This CDR3 comprises 15 residues. Trimming pared 6 bases from V and 7 bases from J, leaving 19 bases between. Looked up from germline, CDR1 is WNHNN and CDR2 is SYGVQD (reference sequence). The CDR3: CASRTIDRVRQPQHF. The CDR3 bases are TGCGCCAGCAGGACGATCGACCGGGTTCGGCAGCCCCAGCATTTT.

This clone has ten or more counts. Different DNA sequences within this sample yield the same CDR3. The chain couples TRBV29-1 to TRBJ2-6; D is possibly TRBD2 (6 bases). The V end was cut by 4 bases, the J end by 0 bases, with 10 bases between. This CDR3 contains 15 residues. From germline, CDR1 is SQVTM and CDR2 ANQGSEA. The CDR3 spells CSVVGGTSGANVLTF. The CDR3 nucleotides are TGCAGCGTTGTCGGCGGGACCTCTGGGGCCAACGTCCTGACTTTC.

This clone was counted at least ten times. The chain carries TRBV2 and TRBJ1-6; D is unclear. Germline V gene sequence: CDR1 SNHLY, CDR2 FYNNEI. The CDR3 is made up of 14 amino acids. Trimming took off 10 bases at V and 1 base at J, with 11 bases between the two ends. The CDR3 loop reads CAKADGSYNSPLHF. DNA for the CDR3: TGTGCCAAGGCGGACGGATCCTATAATTCACCCCTCCACTTT.

This clone has a count of ten or more. Other nucleotide sequences from this sample produce the same CDR3. The chain recombines TRBV3-1 with TRBJ1-2; D ambiguous. Trimming left V 4 bases short and J 1 base short, with 13 bases between. Germline V CDR1 and CDR2: LGHDT, YNNKEL (reference sequence). The CDR3 spans 15 residues. The CDR3 sequence: CASSPLKTDNYGYTF. The DNA of the CDR3 is TGTGCCAGCAGCCCTCTGAAGACCGATAACTATGGCTACACCTTC.

This clone was seen ten or more times. V gene TRBV19 combines with J gene TRBJ1-5, with D possibly matching TRBD1 (6 bases). The V end was cut by 4 bases, the J end by 1 base, with 17 bases between. Looked up from germline, CDR1 is LNHDA and CDR2 is SQIVND (reference sequence). This CDR3 comprises 17 residues. The CDR3 DNA reads as TGTGCCAGTAGTACGACCTCGGAGGGGGGGAGCAATCAGCCCCAGCATTTT. It translates to CASSTTSEGGSNQPQHF.

This clone was detected ten times or more. V usage is TRBV2 and J usage is TRBJ2-5, with 7 bases aligning to TRBD1. This CDR3 comprises 13 residues. With V trimmed by 6 bases and J by 3 bases, 4 bases remained unmatched. Germline V CDR1 and CDR2: SNHLY, FYNNEI. The CDR3 loop is CASRPDREETQYF. As DNA, the CDR3 is TGTGCCAGCAGACCCGACAGGGAAGAGACCCAGTACTTC. The full variable domain, its missing parts supplied by reference TRBV2 and TRBJ2-5, is EPEVTQTPSHQVTQMGQEVILRCVPISNHLYFYWYRQILGQKVEFLVSFYNNEISEKSEIFDDQFSVERPDGSNFTLKIRSTKLEDSAMYFCASRPDREETQYFGPGTRLLVL.

The chain recombines TRBV6-1 with TRBJ2-3; D remains unclear. The V gene lost 2 bases and the J gene lost 6 bases, with 6 bases spanning the gap. The CDR3 is 12 residues long. Looked up from germline, CDR1 is MNHNS and CDR2 is SASEGT. Here the CDR3 reads CASSEIVDTQYF. DNA of the CDR3: TGTGCCAGCAGTGAAATCGTTGATACGCAGTATTTT.

This clone came up a few times. A read error may explain this, as a much larger clone is one base away. The rearrangement uses TRBV30 and TRBJ1-2, with D possibly TRBD1 on 6 matching bases. Germline V lookup: CDR1 GTSNPN, CDR2 SVGIG (reference sequence). This CDR3 spans 13 amino acids. CDR3 protein: CAWKADRFYAYTF. In DNA form, the CDR3 reads TGTGCCTGGAAGGCCGACAGGTTCTATGCCTACACCTTC. Full variable domain (remainder filled in from reference TRBV30 and TRBJ1-2): SQTIHQWPATLVQPVGSPLSLECTVEGTSNPNLYWYRQAAGRGLQLLFYSVGIGQISSEVPQNLSASRPQDRQFILSSKKLLLSDSGFYLCAWKADRFYAYTFGSGTRLTVV.

This clone was observed at least ten times. The chain links TRBV6-1 to TRBJ2-2; D is uncertain. Trimming took 5 bases from V and 6 from J, leaving 16 bases between them. The CDR3 is made up of 15 amino acids. CDR1 and CDR2 from the germline V gene are MNHNS and SASEGT. The CDR3 loop is CASSYGFDAAGELFF. The CDR3 DNA reads as TGTGCCAGCAGTTATGGTTTCGACGCAGCCGGGGAGCTGTTTTTT.

This clone occurred a few times. CDR3 sequence: CATSPSQDTGELFF. The DNA for the CDR3 is TGTGCCACCTCCCCGAGTCAGGACACCGGGGAGCTGTTTTTT. This rearrangement joins TRBV24-1 to TRBJ2-2; D is unresolved. Germline V gene lookup returns CDR1 KGHDR and CDR2 SFDVKD. Trimming shortened V by 9 bases and J by 3 bases, and 13 bases separated the two germline ends. This CDR3 has 14 residues.